The clone carrying this T cell receptor beta chain occurred a few times. Authors' methods: Amplification of reference gene primers provided the estimated nucleated cell counts. The assay was immunoSEQ multiplex PCR, and TCRdb's table has in-frame clones only and misses some. V and J calls and clone size come straight from that table; D and trimming were deduced from the DNA. In the table there are 300,000 to 350,000 clones, over 80% of which are singletons. Germline V gene data show CDR1 as SGHRS and CDR2 as YFSETQ. Unmatched junction bases numbered 9, after V lost 2 bases and J lost 5 bases. The CDR3 is 15 amino acids. This sample is drawn from a study of blood T cell repertoires in COVID-19. While infection was still active, Seattle patients were enrolled and then followed longitudinally.

The chain is built from TRBV5-1 and TRBJ2-5, with 7 bases aligning to TRBD2. The specimen was peripheral blood. This receptor was identified in a young man with COVID-19, enrolled during active disease. The DNA for the CDR3 is TGCGCCAGCAGCTTTACGGCGGGAGAAGGGGAGACCCAGTACTTC. It specifies CASSFTAGEGETQYF.